A selection of T cell receptor beta chains follows, all from one sample in a study of a mutant IDH1 vaccine in newly diagnosed glioma. Using immunoSEQ multiplex PCR, the repertoire was profiled, and TCRdb retains in-frame clones only, with some absent. Here the sample spans about 30,000 clones, 75% to 90% being singletons. The antigens of these receptors remain unknown. Sequencing was performed on PBMCs, taken from a glioma patient whose treatment included an IDH1 peptide vaccine. The receptors shown here come from a woman between 18 and 29 years old with glioma. CDR3s include the opening cysteine and the closing phenylalanine or tryptophan. A D gene is named only where the DNA matches it firmly. Size tells how often a clone was seen (once, few, many) or the class of an expanded clone, and some rows leave it out.

len	d_gene	v_gene	j_gene	abundance	CDR3nt	CDR3aa
12	NA	TRBV2	TRBJ2-1	NA	TGCGCCAGCATGGCTATCGGGTATGAGCAGTTCTTC	CASMAIGYEQFF
15	NA	TRBV5-1	TRBJ1-4	NA	TGCGCCAGCAGCTTGTCTACAGACAAAAATGAAAAACTGTTTTTT	CASSLSTDKNEKLFF
15	TRBD1	TRBV7-9	TRBJ1-6	NA	TGTGCCAGCAGCTCAAGGGACAGCGTTAATTCACCCCTCCACTTT	CASSSRDSVNSPLHF
13	NA	TRBV19	TRBJ2-3	NA	TGTGCCAGTAGTATATCCTACGGAGATACGCAGTATTTT	CASSISYGDTQYF
13	NA	TRBV30	TRBJ1-2	few	TGTGCCTACCTGCACCCGATTGTCGGTGGCTACACCTTC	CAYLHPIVGGYTF
16	NA	TRBV5-1	TRBJ2-7	NA	TGCGCCAGCGGCCAAGGTGGGGGACAAAGTTTGGTCGAGCAGTACTTC	CASGQGGGQSLVEQYF
14	NA	TRBV30	TRBJ1-6	NA	TGTGCCTGGAGCGAAGGGGTGGGGAATTCACCCCTCCACTTT	CAWSEGVGNSPLHF
14	NA	TRBV6-1	TRBJ1-3	NA	TGTGCCAGCATGGGTAGCAGCTCTGGAAACACCATATATTTT	CASMGSSSGNTIYF
14	TRBD2	TRBV4-1	TRBJ2-7	NA	TGCGCCACCGCGACTAGCGGGGGTGCCTACGAGCAGTACTTC	CATATSGGAYEQYF
17	TRBD1	TRBV7-2	TRBJ1-2	once	TGTGCCAGCAGCCCCGTGACCCGACCGGGACAGGGGATCGGCTACACCTTC	CASSPVTRPGQGIGYTF
14	NA	TRBV6-6	TRBJ1-6	NA	TGTGCCAGCAGTTCCGCCCGGGAGGCTTCACCCCTCCACTTT	CASSSAREASPLHF
15	TRBD2	TRBV7-2	TRBJ2-1	NA	TGTGCCAGCAGCTTAGGACTAGCGGGTAACTTCCAGCAGTTCTTC	CASSLGLAGNFQQFF
16	NA	TRBV7-9	TRBJ2-5	once	TGTGCCAGCAGCCCTCGCGGGACTGCAGGGAAAGAGACCCAGTACTTC	CASSPRGTAGKETQYF
14	NA	TRBV2	TRBJ2-3	once	TGTGCCAGCAGTTTCCGGGACAGCACAGATACGCAGTATTTT	CASSFRDSTDTQYF
11	NA	TRBV4-1	TRBJ1-1	few	TGCGCCAGCAGCCAGGGGGGAGAAGCTTTCTTT	CASSQGGEAFF
13	TRBD1	TRBV6-6	TRBJ1-2	NA	TGTGCCAGCAGGCCCGGACAGGGATATGGCTACACCTTC	CASRPGQGYGYTF
15	NA	TRBV7-8	TRBJ2-5	NA	TGTGCCAGCAGCTTAGGAGGTGGGGGAGGAGAGACCCAGTACTTC	CASSLGGGGGETQYF
12	NA	TRBV15	TRBJ2-1	NA	TGTGCCACCAGAGAGGGGCTTTATGAGCAGTTCTTC	CATREGLYEQFF
16	TRBD2	TRBV13	TRBJ2-5	NA	TGTGCCAGCAGCTTCGGACTAGCGGGGGTCCAAGAGACCCAGTACTTC	CASSFGLAGVQETQYF
15	TRBD1	TRBV6-6	TRBJ1-5	few	TGTGCCAGCAGTTTAGGACAGGGTAGGGATCAGCCCCAGCATTTT	CASSLGQGRDQPQHF
14	NA	TRBV6-1	TRBJ2-7	NA	TGTGCCACACCCTCCCCCTTAGCCCCCTACGAGCAGTACTTC	CATPSPLAPYEQYF
15	TRBD1	TRBV5-1	TRBJ1-6	NA	TGCGCCAGCAGCTTGGACGGGACAGGGAGAGCACCCCTCCACTTT	CASSLDGTGRAPLHF
14	NA	TRBV5-1	TRBJ1-1	NA	TGCGCCAGCAGTACGGGACAATTGAACACTGAAGCTTTCTTT	CASSTGQLNTEAFF
13	TRBD1	TRBV6-1	TRBJ2-5	NA	TGTGCCAGCAGATGGGACAGGGGATCGACCCAGTACTTC	CASRWDRGSTQYF
14	NA	TRBV18	TRBJ2-5	NA	TGTGCCAGCTCACCGCTCGGGGGAGGAGAGACCCAGTACTTC	CASSPLGGGETQYF
12	NA	TRBV30	TRBJ1-3	few	TGTGCCTTAGGACAGTTGGGAAACACCATATATTTT	CALGQLGNTIYF
16	NA	TRBV5-4	TRBJ2-5	NA	TGTGCCAGCAGTTCGAATCCGGGACAACGGGTCGAGACCCAGTACTTC	CASSSNPGQRVETQYF
15	TRBD2	TRBV13	TRBJ2-7	NA	TGTGCCAGCAGCTTTAGCGGGGAAAGCTCCTACGAGCAGTACTTC	CASSFSGESSYEQYF
14	NA	TRBV2	TRBJ1-2	NA	TGTGCCAGCAGTGAGCTAGATTCCAGCTATGGCTACACCTTC	CASSELDSSYGYTF
12	NA	TRBV7-8	TRBJ2-3	NA	TGTGCCAGCAGCTTACTAGGAGATACGCAGTATTTT	CASSLLGDTQYF
16	NA	TRBV7-8	TRBJ2-7	NA	TGTGCCAGCAGCGCCTCGACAAGGGTTATTACCTACGAGCAGTACTTC	CASSASTRVITYEQYF
13	NA	TRBV9	TRBJ1-1	few	TGTGCCAGCAGCGCGGGTGGGATGGCTGAAGCTTTCTTT	CASSAGGMAEAFF
15	NA	TRBV10-3	TRBJ2-1	NA	TGTGCCATCAGTGAATCCAGTTGGTCCTACAATGAGCAGTTCTTC	CAISESSWSYNEQFF
15	NA	TRBV29-1	TRBJ1-1	NA	TGCAGCGTCTCGAAACTGACAGGTTCCCTCACTGAAGCTTTCTTT	CSVSKLTGSLTEAFF
16	NA	TRBV6-1	TRBJ1-1	NA	TGTGCCAGCAGTGAATACGCAATCGGAGGGAACACTGAAGCTTTCTTT	CASSEYAIGGNTEAFF
17	NA	TRBV18	TRBJ2-7	NA	TGTGCCAGCTCACCAACTTATGGCCGGGACTTCACCTACGAGCAGTACTTC	CASSPTYGRDFTYEQYF
16	TRBD1	TRBV5-8	TRBJ1-5	NA	TGTGCCAGCAGCGACCACAGGGGCTATAGCAATCAGCCCCAGCATTTT	CASSDHRGYSNQPQHF
14	TRBD1	TRBV27	TRBJ2-7	NA	TGTGCCAGCAGTTTGGGACAGGGCTCCTACGAGCAGTACTTC	CASSLGQGSYEQYF
14	TRBD1	TRBV10-3	TRBJ2-5	NA	TGTGCCATCGGAATAACAGGGGGCAGGGAGACCCAGTACTTC	CAIGITGGRETQYF
15	TRBD1	TRBV19	TRBJ1-4	NA	TGTGCCAGTAGTATCGGACAGGGAGGATATGAAAAACTGTTTTTT	CASSIGQGGYEKLFF
15	NA	TRBV27	TRBJ1-1	NA	TGTGCCAGCAGTTTAACGGGGGAGGGGAACACTGAAGCTTTCTTT	CASSLTGEGNTEAFF
13	NA	TRBV11-1	TRBJ1-1	NA	TGTGCCAGCAGCCCAGAACTGAACACTGAAGCTTTCTTT	CASSPELNTEAFF
13	NA	TRBV5-1	TRBJ2-5	NA	TGCGCCAGCAGCTTGGGGGGGCGAGAGACCCAGTACTTC	CASSLGGRETQYF
13	NA	TRBV5-1	TRBJ2-1	NA	TGCGCCAGCAGCTTGGGAGGCGCGACTGAGCAGTTCTTC	CASSLGGATEQFF
13	TRBD1	TRBV6-6	TRBJ1-2	NA	TGTGCCAGCAGTAACCGGATGGACAGGGGGAAGACCTTC	CASSNRMDRGKTF
16	TRBD1	TRBV29-1	TRBJ2-1	once	TGCAGCGCTGAAGGGCCCCTAGGACAGGGTCACAATGAGCAGTTCTTC	CSAEGPLGQGHNEQFF
15	TRBD1	TRBV7-2	TRBJ1-2	NA	TGTGCCAGCAGCTCGCTTAGGACAGGGTACGGTGGCTACACCTTC	CASSSLRTGYGGYTF
14	NA	TRBV5-1	TRBJ1-1	NA	TGCGCCAGCAGCGTGACCCCAGGGGTCGGCGAAGCTTTCTTT	CASSVTPGVGEAFF
16	NA	TRBV6-5	TRBJ1-2	NA	TGTGCCAGCAGTTACACAGGACGGCCAAGTAACTATGGCTACACCTTC	CASSYTGRPSNYGYTF
13	TRBD1	TRBV27	TRBJ2-7	NA	TGTGCCAGCGGCTGGGACAGCTCCTACGAGCAGTACTTC	CASGWDSSYEQYF
14	TRBD1	TRBV6-1	TRBJ1-5	NA	TGTGCCGGAGGGGGACAGGTAAAGAATCAGCCCCAGCATTTT	CAGGGQVKNQPQHF
19	NA	TRBV5-1	TRBJ1-6	NA	TGCGCCAGCAGCTTTGGACCGGGACGGCGGAGCTCCTATAATTCACCCCTCCACTTT	CASSFGPGRRSSYNSPLHF
15	TRBD1	TRBV5-1	TRBJ2-7	NA	TGCGCCACCTCAGTCCAGGGACAGGGGTCCTACGAGCAGTACTTC	CATSVQGQGSYEQYF